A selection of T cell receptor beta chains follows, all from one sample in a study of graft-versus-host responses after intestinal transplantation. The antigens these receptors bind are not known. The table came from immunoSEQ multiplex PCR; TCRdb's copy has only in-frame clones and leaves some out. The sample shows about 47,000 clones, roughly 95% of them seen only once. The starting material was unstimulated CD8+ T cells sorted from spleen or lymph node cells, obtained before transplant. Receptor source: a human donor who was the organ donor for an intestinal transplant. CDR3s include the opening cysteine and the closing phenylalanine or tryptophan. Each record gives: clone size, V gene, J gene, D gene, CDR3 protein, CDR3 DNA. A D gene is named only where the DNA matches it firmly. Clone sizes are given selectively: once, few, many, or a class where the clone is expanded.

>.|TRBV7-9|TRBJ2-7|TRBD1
CASSHRDSPYEQYF
TGTGCCAGCAGCCACCGGGACAGCCCCTACGAGCAGTACTTC
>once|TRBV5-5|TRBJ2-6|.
CASCYLAQSRANVLTF
TGTGCCAGCTGTTATCTCGCACAAAGTCGGGCCAACGTCCTGACTTTC
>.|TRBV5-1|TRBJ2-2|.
CASSLDFWTTENTGELFF
TGCGCCAGCAGCTTGGATTTCTGGACGACCGAGAACACCGGGGAGCTGTTTTTT
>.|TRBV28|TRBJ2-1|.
CASSFQGPAYNEQFF
TGTGCCAGCAGTTTTCAGGGCCCGGCCTACAATGAGCAGTTCTTC
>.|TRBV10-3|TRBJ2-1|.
CAISSDGDEQFF
TGTGCCATCAGTTCGGACGGGGATGAGCAGTTCTTC
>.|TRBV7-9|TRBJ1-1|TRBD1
CASSLPQSGQADPGAFF
TGTGCCAGCAGCTTACCCCAATCGGGACAGGCAGACCCCGGAGCTTTCTTT
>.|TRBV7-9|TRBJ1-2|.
CASSSQGHNYGYTF
TGTGCCAGCAGCTCTCAGGGCCATAACTATGGCTACACCTTC
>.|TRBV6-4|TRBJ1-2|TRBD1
CASSFGQEYTF
TGTGCCAGCAGTTTTGGACAGGAATACACCTTC
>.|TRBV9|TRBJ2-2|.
CASSVTDTGELFF
TGTGCCAGCAGCGTAACCGACACCGGGGAGCTGTTTTTT
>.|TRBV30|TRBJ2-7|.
CAWKPVGSYEQYF
TGTGCCTGGAAGCCTGTTGGCTCCTACGAGCAGTACTTC
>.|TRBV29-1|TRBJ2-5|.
CSVEDPGDGRIQETQYF
TGCAGCGTTGAAGATCCCGGGGACGGAAGAATCCAAGAGACCCAGTACTTC
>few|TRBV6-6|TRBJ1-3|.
CATLPGASGNTIYF
TGTGCCACTTTACCAGGAGCCTCTGGAAACACCATATATTTT
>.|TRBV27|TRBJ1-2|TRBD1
CASSSMPGQGGMRGYTF
TGTGCCAGCAGTTCCATGCCGGGACAGGGGGGGATGCGGGGCTACACCTTC
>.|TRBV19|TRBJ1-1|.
CASSIPPNTEAFF
TGTGCCAGTAGTATACCCCCGAACACTGAAGCTTTCTTT
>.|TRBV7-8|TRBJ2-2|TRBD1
CASSWVIGQGDTGELFF
TGTGCCAGCAGCTGGGTCATTGGACAGGGGGACACCGGGGAGCTGTTTTTT